This T cell receptor beta chain comes out of a study of blood T cell repertoires in COVID-19. Turning to the study itself: PBMCs, B-cell-depleted T cells, or T cells provided the cDNA or gDNA that made up the material.

Under the authors' procedure: Reference gene primer amplification yielded estimated nucleated cell counts. Sequencing was performed with immunoSEQ multiplex PCR; in TCRdb, only in-frame clones are kept and a portion is missing. That table gives V, J and clone size, and the DNA gave D and trimming. This repertoire shows 68,000 or so clones, about 80% found once; its top ten account for roughly 20%. Trimming removed 5 bases from V and 5 bases from J, with 12 bases in between. The CDR3 loop spans 13 amino acids. Germline-derived CDR1 and CDR2 are MNHNS and SASEGT. The specimen sequenced was peripheral blood. The source is a human donor in a cohort sampled during active COVID-19. The chain joins TRBV6-1 to TRBJ1-1; perhaps TRBD1 as D (5 bases). The CDR3 region has the DNA TGTGCCAGCAGTTTGCAGGGAGGGACTGAAGCTTTCTTT. Translating it yields CASSLQGGTEAFF.